The 10 T cell receptor beta chains presented below share a single source sample, sequenced in a study of cytomegalovirus exposure and HLA in healthy donors. 13 Jbeta primers and 60 Vbeta primers were used for the PCR. This table comes from immunoSEQ multiplex PCR, and its TCRdb copy is limited to in-frame clones, with some not included. Among fewer than 250,000 clones listed, over 75% were seen once. Sequencing used PBMCs. The source is a girl aged 2-10 years in good health and CMV-seronegative.

This clone was observed once. The chain joins TRBV10-3 to TRBJ2-3; a weak D match, TRBD2 (5 bases). Looked up from germline, CDR1 is ENHRY and CDR2 is SYGVKD. Trimming cost V 9 bases and J 0 bases, with 13 bases left between them. CDR3 length: 14 residues. The CDR3 loop reads CAITAVPSTDTQYF. In nucleotides, the CDR3 is TGTGCCATAACAGCGGTCCCTAGCACAGATACGCAGTATTTT.

The V call is TRBV19, the J call TRBJ1-1, with D hard to call. The CDR3 covers 12 residues. V shed 9 bases and J shed 7 bases, with 15 bases lying between them. CDR1 and CDR2 from the germline V gene are LNHDA and SQIVND (reference sequence). CDR3 sequence: CASSASGFEAFF. The CDR3 region has the DNA TGTGCCAGCAGCGCGTCGGGTTTTGAAGCTTTCTTT.

In DNA, the CDR3 is TGTGCCTGGAGTCCTCCCCTCGGGAGAAGGTACGAGCAGTACTTC. It yields the protein CAWSPPLGRRYEQYF. This rearrangement joins TRBV30 to TRBJ2-7, with D possibly TRBD2 on 6 matching bases. The germline V and J ends were trimmed by 2 bases and 4 bases, with 18 bases remaining between them. This CDR3 region has 15 residues. Germline V gene data show CDR1 as GTSNPN and CDR2 as SVGIG (reference sequence).

This chain connects TRBV5-6 to TRBJ2-5; TRBD2 matches at 8 bases. The V segment lost 0 bases and the J segment 5 bases; nucleotides outside the gene matches: 3. The germline gives CDR1 SGHDT, CDR2 YYEEEE. This CDR3 is built from 14 residues. In DNA form, the CDR3 reads TGTGCCAGCAGCTTGGTTGGGACTAGGGAGACCCAGTACTTC. Amino acids: CASSLVGTRETQYF.

A single count supports this clone. V usage is TRBV5-1 and J usage is TRBJ2-7; 7 positions match TRBD2. The CDR3 extends over 16 amino acids. J was trimmed by 0 bases and V by 4 bases; bases with no gene match: 10. Germline V gene sequence: CDR1 SGHRS, CDR2 YFSETQ. The CDR3 spells CASSPTAGVRSYEQYF. CDR3 sequence (DNA): TGCGCCAGCAGCCCAACTGCGGGAGTCCGCTCCTACGAGCAGTACTTC.

This chain uses TRBV7-9 with TRBJ2-1; D unresolved. The CDR3 contains 13 residues. CDR1 and CDR2 from the germline V gene are SEHNR and FQNEAQ (reference sequence). V was cut by 1 base and J by 9 bases, with 10 bases left in between. The CDR3 DNA sequence: TGTGCCAGCAGCTTAGGGGCCCCAGGTGAGCAGTTCTTC. Translation: CASSLGAPGEQFF.

This chain connects TRBV6-1 to TRBJ2-5; 8 positions match TRBD1. J lost 4 bases, V lost 8 bases, and 12 bases had no gene match. This CDR3 comprises 15 residues. Germline assignment: CDR1 MNHNS and CDR2 SASEGT. The CDR3 sequence: CASGDRGHNLETQYF. The CDR3 DNA reads as TGTGCCAGCGGCGACAGGGGCCACAACCTAGAGACCCAGTACTTC.

V usage is TRBV19 and J usage is TRBJ1-2, with 8 positions matching TRBD1. The germline gives CDR1 LNHDA, CDR2 SQIVND (reference sequence). The V gene end was trimmed by 4 bases and the J gene end by 3 bases; junction bases not matched to a gene: 4. The CDR3 runs to 14 residues. The CDR3 region is CASSRDRIDYGYTF. CDR3 DNA sequence: TGTGCCAGTAGTAGGGACAGGATCGACTATGGCTACACCTTC. Full variable domain (remainder filled in from reference TRBV19 and TRBJ1-2): DGGITQSPKYLFRKEGQNVTLSCEQNLNHDAMYWYRQDPGQGLRLIYYSQIVNDFQKGDIAEGYSVSREKKESFPLTVTSAQKNPTAFYLCASSRDRIDYGYTFGSGTRLTVV.

J is TRBJ2-3 and V is TRBV10-3; the match to TRBD2 covers 9 bases. Looked up from germline, CDR1 is ENHRY and CDR2 is SYGVKD. The CDR3 spans 16 residues. V lost 3 bases to trimming and J lost 2 bases; unmatched junction nucleotides: 6. In nucleotides, the CDR3 is TGTGCCATCAGTGACCTCCTAGCGGGGAACACAGATACGCAGTATTTT. Its translation is CAISDLLAGNTDTQYF.

Concerning this clone: The same CDR3 can be traced to other DNA sequences in this sample. This rearrangement joins TRBV7-9 to TRBJ1-2; TRBD1 matches at 11 bases. The CDR3 consists of 14 residues. J was trimmed by 5 bases and V by 4 bases; bases with no gene match: 3. Per germline, CDR1 SEHNR and CDR2 FQNEAQ (reference sequence). CDR3 nucleotides: TGTGCCAGCAGCTACGGACAGGGGGCTTATGGCTACACCTTC. Amino acids: CASSYGQGAYGYTF.